This paragraph covers one T cell receptor beta chain sequence. There is no known antigen for this receptor. There are no base qualities to consult, and no much larger clone falls within one base. The data are from a study of beta chain features in type 1 diabetes (dated by TCRdb to the late 2010s). Study-wide context: Patients and healthy donors did not differ in mean age, gender distribution, total cell number or subset yield. A total of about 100 million sorted cells were examined across all samples, and RNA yield correlated strongly with the number of cells per subset. In the study, recently diagnosed type 1 diabetes patients and matched healthy donors were compared on the TCRB repertoires of their sorted circulating CD4+ T cell subsets. Whereas all 30 or so donors provided naive and central memory subsets, regulatory and stem cell-like memory subsets were isolated from just 8 patients and roughly eight healthy donors.

The entire amount of isolated RNA was reverse transcribed using the High Capacity cDNA Reverse Transcription Kit, so the sequenced TCRB transcripts were expressed ones. Naive, central memory and regulatory T cell samples underwent deep immunoSEQ sequencing, averaging around 4 million total reads per sample. Sorted cells were lysed in RLT buffer, and RNA was extracted using DNase-treated RNeasy Micro or Mini kits according to cell number. To prevent cross-contamination, each cell subset was processed individually, whereas patient and healthy donor samples were processed jointly. The immunoSEQ multiplex PCR was used to amplify TCRB sequences from cDNA, yielding 87-bp fragments that span the CDR3 region. The amplicons were sequenced using the Illumina HiSeq platform. The original pipeline was this. PCR bias was corrected computationally using synthetic template baselines, and reads within Hamming distance 2 were collapsed, with unmergeable singletons discarded. Reads were aligned against IMGT so that V, D and J genes, CDR3 length and insertions or deletions at six rearrangement sites could be assigned. Clonotype counts were normalized to sorted cell number within each subset before computing true diversity and Gini coefficients with the tcR R package. The overlap coefficient, calculated on TCRB nucleotide sequences, was used to measure repertoire sharing. TCRdb carries this immuneACCESS record with in-frame sequences only. Its versions omit some clonotypes, under half of them owing to an unresolved V gene in the studies checked, with the rest unexplained. That table is the source of V, J and clone size, and D and trimming were worked out from the DNA. A total of about 150,000 clones appear in this sample, around 8% of them only once. The biggest ten clones account for 0.65% of the sample.

From a lookup of the germline V gene, CDR1 and CDR2 are MNHNS and SASEGT. Counted from cysteine to phenylalanine, this CDR3 has 13 amino acids. Only the CDR3 region is kept as DNA, spanning 39 bases read in frame from base 1. V was cut back by 5 bases and J by 7 bases, leaving a gap of 12 bases between them. The research as a whole found: Naive, central memory and regulatory TCRB repertoires appeared to be more similar among patients than among healthy donors. Because the HLA sub-analyses included only small numbers of individuals, any influence of HLA type on TCRB rearrangement was left unresolved. Patients with type 1 diabetes made fewer insertions and deleted more nucleotides at VDJ recombination sites, implying thymic rearrangement abnormalities. PCR may preferentially amplify shorter templates, but because patient and control samples were amplified and corrected together, any resulting skew would affect both groups equally. Because cDNA rather than genomic DNA was sequenced, highly expressing activated cells could have been over-represented, although no difference in activation and CD3 levels was found between groups. Type 1 diabetes patients showed a moderate but significant shortening of TCRB CDR3 length in all four CD4+ subsets.

From each donor, a single peripheral blood sample of about 100 mL on average was drawn into heparinised tubes. Naive, central memory, regulatory and stem cell-like memory CD4+ T cells were sorted on a BD FACSAria II using a panel including CD45RO, CCR7, CD25, CD127, CD95 and CD27. Every sorted population had a purity above 95%. PBMCs were isolated immediately by Lymphoprep density gradient centrifugation and stained directly without culture. To minimize batch effects, samples were stained and sorted in pairs, one healthy donor with one patient per experiment. The chain links TRBV6-1 with TRBJ2-1; the D gene remains uncertain. The TCR sequence derives from a man aged 18 to 30 in good health. The sample consisted of central memory CD4+ T cells from blood. The bases are TGTGCCAGCAGTCGAACCGTAGAGAATGAGCAGTTCTTC. Its protein product is CASSRTVENEQFF.